The source of this T cell receptor beta chain is a study of siplizumab effects on memory and regulatory T cells. On the study more broadly: Mixed lymphocyte reactions were matched in twos, containing siplizumab at around 0.97 ug/mL or lacking drug.

Coculturing at 37°C lasted six to seven days for the mixed lymphocyte reaction cells. In its sample, this clone ranks as medium-sized (0.01 to 0.1%). The antigen is unknown. Points from the study as a whole: Roughly 75-95% of proliferating CD4+ or CD8+ clones lacked a naive or memory phenotype that could be assigned. Siplizumab brought about a significant reduction in alloreactive sequences traceable to unstimulated CD4+ memory cells.

Assays were performed on 9.7 x 10^4 or so TCR templates per sample. Profiled with immunoSEQ multiplex PCR; TCRdb holds only in-frame clones, not every one. The profile covers 10,000 or so clones, with around 45% appearing a single time and less than 50% taken by the ten largest. This CDR3 region has 13 residues. V was trimmed by 2 bases and J by 6 bases, leaving 11 bases between them. Germline CDR1 MNHEY, CDR2 SMNVEV (reference sequence). V usage is TRBV27 and J usage is TRBJ2-7; possibly TRBD2 for D (6 bases). The sample consisted of CFSE-low (dividing) CD8+ T cells sorted from an allogeneic mixed lymphocyte reaction. This receptor was taken from a human donor in good health; the cells came from an allogeneic mixed lymphocyte reaction. Some clones in this sample may be carry-over from other donors' samples. The CDR3: CASSLVGGSEQYF. CDR3 bases: TGTGCCAGCAGTTTAGTTGGAGGGAGCGAGCAGTACTTC.